The 16 T cell receptor beta chains presented below share a single source sample, sequenced in a study of cytomegalovirus exposure and HLA in healthy donors. Assay: immunoSEQ multiplex PCR; the TCRdb copy retains only in-frame clones and omits some. Of 60,000 to 65,000 clones listed, 90% to 96% are singletons. The sequencing input was PBMCs. All receptors come from a woman aged 18-29 years in good health and CMV-seronegative.

The genes are TRBV30 and TRBJ2-2; TRBD1 agrees at 8 bases. Germline V CDR1 and CDR2: GTSNPN, SVGIG (reference sequence). This CDR3 contains 19 residues. The junction had 16 bases not matched to a gene; V was cut back by 4 bases and J by 0 bases. The CDR3 here is CAWKGWQGASVANTGELFF. Written as DNA, the CDR3 is TGTGCCTGGAAGGGTTGGCAGGGGGCCAGTGTGGCGAACACCGGGGAGCTGTTTTTT.

The chain joins TRBV7-2 to TRBJ2-1; tentatively, D is TRBD1 (6 bases). V was clipped by 5 bases and J by 6 bases, with 14 bases between them. Germline lookup yields CDR1 SGHTA and CDR2 FQGNSA. The CDR3 covers 14 residues. CDR3 nucleotides: TGTGCCAGCAGCACGTCCCGGGACACCAATGAGCAGTTCTTC. This sequence encodes CASSTSRDTNEQFF.

This chain links TRBV28 with TRBJ1-2; D is ambiguous. V lost 7 bases to trimming and J lost 0 bases, with 12 bases between them. Germline CDR1 is MDHEN and CDR2 is SYDVKM. This CDR3 spans 14 amino acids. The CDR3 sequence is CASTRGPPNYGYTF. In DNA form, the CDR3 reads TGTGCCAGCACCCGAGGGCCCCCTAACTATGGCTACACCTTC.

This clone was counted a single time. V gene TRBV7-9 combines with J gene TRBJ2-1; possible D gene TRBD2, 6 bases. Germline CDR1 is SEHNR and CDR2 is FQNEAQ (reference sequence). The V end was cut by 5 bases, the J end by 2 bases, with 16 bases between. This CDR3 has 16 amino acids. CDR3 amino acids: CASSPPGGGPYNEQFF. In nucleotides, the CDR3 is TGTGCCAGCAGCCCCCCCGGGGGAGGCCCCTACAATGAGCAGTTCTTC.

This chain uses TRBV7-3 with TRBJ2-5, with 8 bases fitting TRBD1. The J segment lost 1 base and the V segment lost 10 bases, leaving 17 bases of the junction unmatched. Germline V CDR1 and CDR2: SGHTA, FQGTGA. The CDR3 has 17 residues. CDR3 nucleotides: TGTGCCACACACCCCCGGGCCGGACAGGGCACCCAAGAGACCCAGTACTTC. Protein: CATHPRAGQGTQETQYF.

The CDR3 DNA reads as TGCGCCAGCAGCTCCCCTAGCGGGACGGGCAATGAGCAGTTCTTC. Encoded protein: CASSSPSGTGNEQFF. J is TRBJ2-1 and V is TRBV5-1; 9 bases agree with TRBD2. The length of the CDR3 is 15 residues. V was pared by 3 bases and J by 6 bases, with 7 bases of the junction left unmatched. Germline CDR1 SGHRS, CDR2 YFSETQ.

This clone was seen once. The genes are TRBV5-8 and TRBJ2-7; 12 bases are a match to TRBD1. This CDR3 is built from 16 residues. Per germline, CDR1 SGHTS and CDR2 YDEGEE. V lost 5 bases to trimming and J lost 7 bases; unmatched junction nucleotides: 13. CDR3 region: CASRARPGQGAREQYF. The CDR3 coding sequence is TGTGCCAGCAGAGCCCGACCGGGACAGGGGGCCCGGGAGCAGTACTTC. Looking up the rest from reference TRBV5-8 and TRBJ2-7 gives the full variable domain: EAGVTQSPTHLIKTRGQQATLRCSPISGHTSVYWYQQALGLGLQFLLWYDEGEERNRGNFPPRFSGRQFPNYSSELNVNALELEDSALYLCASRARPGQGAREQYFGPGTRLTVT.

CDR3 in amino acids: CASSLSGTGRNEQFF. In nucleotides, the CDR3 is TGCGCCAGCAGCTTGTCTGGTACAGGGCGCAATGAGCAGTTCTTC. This chain uses TRBV5-1 with TRBJ2-1; possibly TRBD1 for D (6 bases). Germline lookup yields CDR1 SGHRS and CDR2 YFSETQ. V gave up 1 base and J gave up 6 bases, with 14 bases separating them. CDR3 size: 15 residues.

As DNA, the CDR3 is TGTGCCAGCAGCCACCCGGGGGAGGGCCTGAACACTGAAGCTTTCTTT. Amino acids: CASSHPGEGLNTEAFF. The V call is TRBV4-2, the J call TRBJ1-1; D perhaps matches TRBD1 (5 bases). The CDR3 spans 16 residues. Trimming removed 3 bases at V and 0 bases at J, with 14 bases between. Germline CDR1 LGHNA, CDR2 YNFKEQ.

This chain links TRBV7-3 with TRBJ2-5; 9 bases are shared with TRBD1. This CDR3 has 15 amino acids. Germline V gene lookup returns CDR1 SGHTA and CDR2 FQGTGA. V gave up 4 bases and J gave up 5 bases; unmatched junction bases: 8. The CDR3: CASSSGTGKSETQYF. CDR3 sequence (DNA): TGTGCCAGCAGCTCGGGGACAGGGAAATCGGAGACCCAGTACTTC.

The genes are TRBV10-3 and TRBJ1-4, with D unclear. Looked up from germline, CDR1 is ENHRY and CDR2 is SYGVKD. Trimming stripped 2 bases from V and 8 bases from J, with 12 bases between. This CDR3 contains 14 residues. This CDR3 is CAISEPAISEKLFF. CDR3 coding DNA: TGTGCCATCAGTGAGCCGGCCATTAGCGAAAAACTGTTTTTT.

V usage is TRBV28 and J usage is TRBJ2-5, with 9 bases matching TRBD1. The CDR3 loop spans 15 amino acids. With V trimmed by 5 bases and J by 4 bases, 8 bases remained unmatched. Germline V gene data show CDR1 as MDHEN and CDR2 as SYDVKM. CDR3 sequence: CASSDRQGGRETQYF. As DNA, the CDR3 is TGTGCCAGCAGTGACCGACAGGGGGGGAGAGAGACCCAGTACTTC.

The chain's CDR3 is CASSPGQGTSGANVLTF. CDR3 in DNA: TGTGCCAGCAGCCCGGGACAGGGGACGTCTGGGGCCAACGTCCTGACTTTC. The chain combines TRBV5-4 with TRBJ2-6, with 10 nucleotides matching TRBD1. The CDR3 runs to 17 residues. Losses at the gene ends were 4 bases for V and 1 base for J; bases not matched to a gene: 5. Germline V gene data show CDR1 as SGHNT and CDR2 as YYREEE (reference sequence).

This chain joins TRBV19 and TRBJ1-2; 7 bases are a match to TRBD1. V shed 3 bases, J shed 10 bases, and the junction held 11 bases outside the gene matches. CDR1 is LNHDA and CDR2 is SQIVND in the germline V gene (reference sequence). The CDR3 runs 14 residues. This CDR3 is CASSIGTEGWDYTF. In DNA, the CDR3 is TGTGCCAGTAGTATCGGGACAGAGGGATGGGACTACACCTTC.

The chain is built from TRBV2 and TRBJ2-1; TRBD1 agrees at 10 bases. Trimming removed 6 bases from V and 5 bases from J; junction bases left unmatched: 4. Germline CDR1 reads SNHLY; CDR2 reads FYNNEI. This CDR3 region has 14 residues. The CDR3 region is CASSQGQGNNEQFF. The CDR3 DNA is TGTGCCAGCAGCCAGGGACAGGGGAACAATGAGCAGTTCTTC.

This chain connects TRBV7-3 to TRBJ2-1; TRBD1 matches at 7 bases. From germline, CDR1 is SGHTA and CDR2 FQGTGA. CDR3 length equals 14 residues. The V gene end was trimmed by 2 bases and the J gene end by 6 bases; junction bases not matched to a gene: 4. The CDR3 bases are TGTGCCAGCAGCTTAGACAGGGATGGCAATGAGCAGTTCTTC. Translating it yields CASSLDRDGNEQFF.